This T cell receptor (beta chain) was observed in a study of shared clonotypes between healthy human individuals. Study-level background: With ages of 18 to 49, the donors were two women and three men.

At a deep level, the assay was run. Libraries were prepared by immunoSEQ multiplex PCR; TCRdb keeps only in-frame clonotypes and omits some of them. The table lists more than 1.2 million clones, just under 99% of them singletons. Study-wide results and limits: Larger richness was generally estimated for naive than memory subsets. Sequencing depth was expected to affect clonotype sharing among donors.

Germline-derived CDR1 and CDR2 are SGHRS and YFSETQ. The CDR3 spans 15 residues. Trimming removed 4 bases from V and 3 bases from J; junction bases left unmatched: 8. The table lists this clone with a count of one. The antigen remains unidentified. The chain combines TRBV5-1 with TRBJ2-3; 7 bases are shared with TRBD2. The origin of this receptor is a man aged 30 to 39 in good health. The source material was naive CD4+ T cells sorted from blood. As for subset: CD45RA+ positively selected. The CDR3 protein is CASSPAGVWTDTQYF. In nucleotides, the CDR3 is TGCGCCAGCAGCCCGGCGGGAGTTTGGACAGATACGCAGTATTTT.